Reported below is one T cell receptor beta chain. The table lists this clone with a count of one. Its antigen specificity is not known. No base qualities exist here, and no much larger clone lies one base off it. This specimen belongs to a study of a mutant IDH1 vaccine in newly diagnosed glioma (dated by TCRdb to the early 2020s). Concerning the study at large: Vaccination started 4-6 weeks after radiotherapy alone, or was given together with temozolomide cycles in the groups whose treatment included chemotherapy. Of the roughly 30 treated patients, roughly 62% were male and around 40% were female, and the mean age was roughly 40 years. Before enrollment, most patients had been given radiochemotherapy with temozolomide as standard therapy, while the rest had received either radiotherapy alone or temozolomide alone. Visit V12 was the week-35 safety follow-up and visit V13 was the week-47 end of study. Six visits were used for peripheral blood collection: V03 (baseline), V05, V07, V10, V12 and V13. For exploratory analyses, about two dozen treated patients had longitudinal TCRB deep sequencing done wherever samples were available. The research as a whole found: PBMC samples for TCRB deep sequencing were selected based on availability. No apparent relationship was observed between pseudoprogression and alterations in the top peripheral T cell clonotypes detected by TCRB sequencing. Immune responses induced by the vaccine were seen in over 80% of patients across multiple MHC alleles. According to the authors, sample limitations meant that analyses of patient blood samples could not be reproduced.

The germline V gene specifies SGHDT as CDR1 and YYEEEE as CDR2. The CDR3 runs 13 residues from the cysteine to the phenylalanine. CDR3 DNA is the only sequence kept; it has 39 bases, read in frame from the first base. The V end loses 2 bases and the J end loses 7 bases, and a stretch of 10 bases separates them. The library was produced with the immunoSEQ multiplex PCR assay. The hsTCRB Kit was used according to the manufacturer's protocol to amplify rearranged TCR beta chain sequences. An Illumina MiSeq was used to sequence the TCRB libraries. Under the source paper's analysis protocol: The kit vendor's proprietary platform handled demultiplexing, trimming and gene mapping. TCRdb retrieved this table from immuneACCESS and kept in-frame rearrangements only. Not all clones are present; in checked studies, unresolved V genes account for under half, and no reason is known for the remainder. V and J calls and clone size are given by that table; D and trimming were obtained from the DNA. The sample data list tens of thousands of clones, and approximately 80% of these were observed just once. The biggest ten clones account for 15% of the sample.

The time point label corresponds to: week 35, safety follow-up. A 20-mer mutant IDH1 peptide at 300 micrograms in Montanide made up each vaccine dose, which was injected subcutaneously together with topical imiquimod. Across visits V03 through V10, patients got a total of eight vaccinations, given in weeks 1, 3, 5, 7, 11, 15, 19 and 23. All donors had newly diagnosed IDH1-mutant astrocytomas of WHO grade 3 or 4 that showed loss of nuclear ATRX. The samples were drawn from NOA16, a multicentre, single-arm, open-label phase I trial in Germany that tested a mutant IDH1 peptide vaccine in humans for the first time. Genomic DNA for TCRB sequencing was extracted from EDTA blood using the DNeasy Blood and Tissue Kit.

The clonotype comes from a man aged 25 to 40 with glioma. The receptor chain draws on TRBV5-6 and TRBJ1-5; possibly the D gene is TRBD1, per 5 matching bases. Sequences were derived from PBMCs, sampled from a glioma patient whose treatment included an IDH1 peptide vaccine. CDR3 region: CASSFGGSQPQHF. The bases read TGTGCCAGCAGCTTTGGGGGGAGCCAGCCCCAGCATTTT.